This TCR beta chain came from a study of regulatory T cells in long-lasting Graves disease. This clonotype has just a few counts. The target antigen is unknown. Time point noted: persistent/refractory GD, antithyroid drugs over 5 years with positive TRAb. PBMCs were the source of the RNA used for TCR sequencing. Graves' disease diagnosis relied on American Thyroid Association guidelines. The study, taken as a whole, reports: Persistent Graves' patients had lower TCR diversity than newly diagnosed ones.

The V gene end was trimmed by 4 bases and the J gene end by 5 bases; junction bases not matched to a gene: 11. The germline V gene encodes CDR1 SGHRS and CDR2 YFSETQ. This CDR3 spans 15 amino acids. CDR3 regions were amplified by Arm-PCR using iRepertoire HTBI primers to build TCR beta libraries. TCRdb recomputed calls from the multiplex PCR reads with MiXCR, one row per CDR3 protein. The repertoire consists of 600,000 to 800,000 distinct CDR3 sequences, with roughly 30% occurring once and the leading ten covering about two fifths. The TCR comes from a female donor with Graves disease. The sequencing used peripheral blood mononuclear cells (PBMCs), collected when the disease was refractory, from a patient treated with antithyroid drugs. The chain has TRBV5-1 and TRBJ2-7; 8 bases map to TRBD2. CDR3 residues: CASSPPASGSHEQYF. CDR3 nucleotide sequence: TGCGCCAGCAGCCCCCCGGCGAGCGGGAGTCACGAGCAGTACTTC. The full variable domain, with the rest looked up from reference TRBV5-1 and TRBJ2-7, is KAGVTQTPRYLIKTRGQQVTLSCSPISGHRSVSWYQQTPGQGLQFLFEYFSETQRNKGNFPGRFSGRQFSNSRSEMNVSTLELGDSALYLCASSPPASGSHEQYFGPGTRLTVT.